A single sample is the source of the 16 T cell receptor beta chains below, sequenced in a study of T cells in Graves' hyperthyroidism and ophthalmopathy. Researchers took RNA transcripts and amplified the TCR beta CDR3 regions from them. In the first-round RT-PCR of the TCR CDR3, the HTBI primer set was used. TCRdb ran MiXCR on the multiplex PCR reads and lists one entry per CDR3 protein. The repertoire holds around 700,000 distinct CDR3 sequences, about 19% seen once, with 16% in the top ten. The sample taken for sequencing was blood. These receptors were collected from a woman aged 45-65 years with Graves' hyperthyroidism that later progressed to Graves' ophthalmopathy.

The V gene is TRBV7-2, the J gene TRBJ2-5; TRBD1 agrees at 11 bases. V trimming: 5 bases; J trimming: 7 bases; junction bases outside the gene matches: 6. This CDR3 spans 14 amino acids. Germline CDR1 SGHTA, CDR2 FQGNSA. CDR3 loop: CASSADRGQGTQYF. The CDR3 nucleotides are TGTGCCAGCAGCGCGGACAGGGGGCAGGGGACCCAGTACTTC.

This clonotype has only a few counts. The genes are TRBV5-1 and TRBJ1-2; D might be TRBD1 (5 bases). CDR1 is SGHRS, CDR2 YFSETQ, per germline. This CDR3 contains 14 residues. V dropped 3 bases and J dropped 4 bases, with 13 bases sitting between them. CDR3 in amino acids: CASSWGTPPYGYTF. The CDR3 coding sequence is TGCGCCAGCAGCTGGGGGACCCCCCCCTATGGCTACACCTTC.

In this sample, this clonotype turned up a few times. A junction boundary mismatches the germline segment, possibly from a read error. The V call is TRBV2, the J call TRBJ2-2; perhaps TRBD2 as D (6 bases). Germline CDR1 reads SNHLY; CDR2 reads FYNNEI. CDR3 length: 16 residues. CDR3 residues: CASSGEGTWNAGELFF. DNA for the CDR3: TGTGCCAGCAGCGGGGAAGGGACTTGGAACGCCGGGGAGCTGTTTTTT.

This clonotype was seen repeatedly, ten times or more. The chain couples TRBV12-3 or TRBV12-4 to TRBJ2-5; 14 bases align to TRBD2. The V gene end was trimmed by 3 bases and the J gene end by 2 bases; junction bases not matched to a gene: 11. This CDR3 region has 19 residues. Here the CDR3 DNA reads TGTGCCAGCAGTTTTCGGCAGAGACTAGCGGGGGGGCTTCAAGAGACCCAGTACTTC. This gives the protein CASSFRQRLAGGLQETQYF.

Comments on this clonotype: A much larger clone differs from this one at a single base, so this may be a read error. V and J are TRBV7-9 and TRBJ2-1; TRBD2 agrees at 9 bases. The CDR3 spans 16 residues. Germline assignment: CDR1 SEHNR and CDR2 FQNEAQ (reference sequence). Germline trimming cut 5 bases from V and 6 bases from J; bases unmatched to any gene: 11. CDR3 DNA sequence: TGTGCCAGCAGCCCCCCCGGGCCTAGCGGGGCCAATGAGCAGTTCTTC. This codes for CASSPPGPSGANEQFF.

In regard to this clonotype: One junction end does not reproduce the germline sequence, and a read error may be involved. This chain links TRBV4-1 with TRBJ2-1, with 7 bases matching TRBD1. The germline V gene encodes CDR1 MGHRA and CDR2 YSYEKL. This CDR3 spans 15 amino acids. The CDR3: CTSSQEGQRDNEQFF. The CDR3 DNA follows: TGCACCAGCAGCCAAGAGGGACAGCGAGATAATGAGCAGTTCTTC.

The CDR3 loop is CASSPRQGKTGANVLTF. In DNA form, the CDR3 reads TGTGCCAGCAGCCCTCGACAGGGTAAAACCGGGGCCAACGTCCTGACTTTC. The J gene is TRBJ2-6, the V gene TRBV28, with TRBD1 identical over 7 bases. The CDR3 spans 17 residues. J was trimmed by 4 bases and V by 6 bases; bases with no gene match: 12. Germline lookup yields CDR1 MDHEN and CDR2 SYDVKM.

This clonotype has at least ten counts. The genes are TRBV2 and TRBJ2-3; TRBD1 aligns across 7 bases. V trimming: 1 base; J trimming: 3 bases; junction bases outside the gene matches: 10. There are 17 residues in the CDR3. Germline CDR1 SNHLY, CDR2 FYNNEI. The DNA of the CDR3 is TGTGCCAGCAGTGAAGGAAGAGAGGACAGGCGGACAGATACGCAGTATTTT. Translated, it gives CASSEGREDRRTDTQYF. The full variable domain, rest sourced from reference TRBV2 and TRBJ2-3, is EPEVTQTPSHQVTQMGQEVILRCVPISNHLYFYWYRQILGQKVEFLVSFYNNEISEKSEIFDDQFSVERPDGSNFTLKIRSTKLEDSAMYFCASSEGREDRRTDTQYFGPGTRLTVL.

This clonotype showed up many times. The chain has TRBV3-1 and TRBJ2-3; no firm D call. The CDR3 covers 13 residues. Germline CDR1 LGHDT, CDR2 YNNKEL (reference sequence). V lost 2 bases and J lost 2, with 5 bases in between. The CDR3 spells CASSQMTTDTQYF. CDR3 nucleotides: TGTGCCAGCAGCCAAATGACCACAGATACGCAGTATTTT.

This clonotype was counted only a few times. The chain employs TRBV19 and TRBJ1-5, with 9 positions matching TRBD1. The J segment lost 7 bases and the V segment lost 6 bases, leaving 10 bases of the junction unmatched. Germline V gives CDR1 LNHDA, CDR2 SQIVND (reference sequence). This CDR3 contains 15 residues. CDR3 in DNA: TGTGCCAGTAGCGAGGGACAGGGAGGACGACAGCCCCAGCATTTT. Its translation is CASSEGQGGRQPQHF.

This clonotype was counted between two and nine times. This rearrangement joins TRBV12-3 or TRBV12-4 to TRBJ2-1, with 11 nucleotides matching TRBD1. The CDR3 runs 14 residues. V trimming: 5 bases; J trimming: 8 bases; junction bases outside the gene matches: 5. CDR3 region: CASSPRTGGDEQFF. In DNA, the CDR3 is TGTGCCAGCAGTCCCCGGACAGGGGGCGATGAGCAGTTCTTC.

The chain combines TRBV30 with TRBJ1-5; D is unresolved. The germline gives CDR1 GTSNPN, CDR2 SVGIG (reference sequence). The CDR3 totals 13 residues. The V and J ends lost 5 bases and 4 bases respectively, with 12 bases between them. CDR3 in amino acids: CAWSASLNQPQHF. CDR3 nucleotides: TGTGCCTGGTCCGCCAGCCTGAATCAGCCCCAGCATTTT.

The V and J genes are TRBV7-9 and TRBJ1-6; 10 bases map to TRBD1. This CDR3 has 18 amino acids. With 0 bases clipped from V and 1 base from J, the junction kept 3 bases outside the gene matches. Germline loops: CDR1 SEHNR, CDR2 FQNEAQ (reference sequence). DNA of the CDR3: TGTGCCAGCAGCTTAGCGACAGGGGGCAGGTCCTATAATTCACCCCTCCACTTT. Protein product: CASSLATGGRSYNSPLHF. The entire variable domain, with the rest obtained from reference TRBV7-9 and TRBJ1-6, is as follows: DTGVSQNPRHKITKRGQNVTFRCDPISEHNRLYWYRQTLGQGPEFLTYFQNEAQLEKSRLLSDRFSAERPKGSFSTLEIQRTEQGDSAMYLCASSLATGGRSYNSPLHFGNGTRLTVT.

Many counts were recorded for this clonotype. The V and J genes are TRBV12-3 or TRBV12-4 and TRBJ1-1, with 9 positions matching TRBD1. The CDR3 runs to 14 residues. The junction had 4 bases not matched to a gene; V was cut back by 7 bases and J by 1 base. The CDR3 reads CASTLGQGNTEAFF. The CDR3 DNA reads TGTGCCAGCACCTTGGGACAGGGGAACACTGAAGCTTTCTTT.

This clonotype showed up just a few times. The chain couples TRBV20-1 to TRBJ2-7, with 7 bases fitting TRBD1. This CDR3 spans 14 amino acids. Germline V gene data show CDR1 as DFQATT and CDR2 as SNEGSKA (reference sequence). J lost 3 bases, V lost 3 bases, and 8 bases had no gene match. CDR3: CSASTDRDDYEQYF. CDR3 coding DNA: TGCAGTGCTAGCACCGACAGGGACGACTACGAGCAGTACTTC.

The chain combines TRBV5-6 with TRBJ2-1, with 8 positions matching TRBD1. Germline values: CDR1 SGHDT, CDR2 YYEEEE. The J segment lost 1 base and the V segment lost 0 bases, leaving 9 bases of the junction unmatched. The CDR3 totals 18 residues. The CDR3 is CASSLEGQGAISYNEQFF. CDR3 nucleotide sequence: TGTGCCAGCAGCTTGGAGGGGCAGGGGGCGATTTCCTACAATGAGCAGTTCTTC.